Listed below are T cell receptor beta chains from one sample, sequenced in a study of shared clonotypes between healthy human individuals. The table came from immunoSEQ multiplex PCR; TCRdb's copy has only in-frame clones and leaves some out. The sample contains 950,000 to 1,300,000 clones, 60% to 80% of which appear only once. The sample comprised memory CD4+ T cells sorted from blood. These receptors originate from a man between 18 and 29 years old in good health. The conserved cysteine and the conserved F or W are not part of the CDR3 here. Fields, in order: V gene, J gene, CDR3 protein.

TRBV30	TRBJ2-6	AWSVGGTGASGANVLT
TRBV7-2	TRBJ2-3	ASSLSTYRTDTQY
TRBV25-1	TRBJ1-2	ASSDKTNYGYT
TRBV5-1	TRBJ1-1	ASSRSGTEAF
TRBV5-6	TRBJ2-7	ASSLLTGTGVSGQY
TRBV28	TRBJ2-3	ASSPFGDRGRSTSDTQY
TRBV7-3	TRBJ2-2	ASSPTTGELF
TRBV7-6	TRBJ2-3	ASSFNRGGDTQY
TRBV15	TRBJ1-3	ATRAFSGNTIY
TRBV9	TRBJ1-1	ASSLEGLGITEAF
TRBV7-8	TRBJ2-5	ASSQNERGVTQY
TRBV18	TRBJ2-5	ASSPSLGSVGETQY
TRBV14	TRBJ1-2	ASSQGGGTFRYT